These 7 T cell receptor beta chains originate from one sample sequenced in a study of shared clonotypes between healthy human individuals (dated by TCRdb to about 2020). Libraries were built with the immunoSEQ multiplex PCR assay. The table comes from immuneACCESS by way of TCRdb, which keeps in-frame sequences with V and J called. Part of the clones is missing from these tables; in studies checked, under half for an unresolved V gene and the rest for unknown reasons. This sample has about 580,000 clones in its table, and more than 95% of those were observed once. The ten largest make up more than 0.3% of the sample. CD8 naive samples were obtained by positive selection for CCR7 among CD45RO-negative cells, yielding a CD45RA+CCR7+ population from which TemRA cells were excluded. Sequencing was performed on naive CD8+ T cells sorted from blood. The cell subset or site label on this specimen signifies: CD45RA+CCR7+. These receptor sequences come from a man aged 25 to 45 in good health.

The chain is built from TRBV11-2 and TRBJ2-1; D gene uncertain. Germline values: CDR1 SGHAT, CDR2 FQNNGV. The ends were cut back, 1 base at V and 2 bases at J, with 9 bases in the middle. The CDR3 has 15 amino acids. The CDR3 coding sequence is TGTGCCAGCAGCTTAGTTTCCGACGCCTACAATGAGCAGTTCTTC. It is translated as CASSLVSDAYNEQFF.

The genes are TRBV7-2 and TRBJ2-5, with 8 nucleotides matching TRBD1. The CDR3 contains 14 residues. Germline CDR1 reads SGHTA; CDR2 reads FQGNSA. The V gene end was trimmed by 3 bases and the J gene end by 5 bases; junction bases not matched to a gene: 5. The CDR3, as DNA: TGTGCCAGCAGCTTCGGACAGGGCGCCGAGACCCAGTACTTC. Translated: CASSFGQGAETQYF.

V is TRBV5-1 and J is TRBJ2-3; 9 nucleotides align to TRBD1. J gave up 6 bases and V 4 bases, and 9 bases lay outside the gene matches. The CDR3 spans 15 residues. Germline loops: CDR1 SGHRS, CDR2 YFSETQ. The CDR3 spells CASSPVGTGSDTQYF. The DNA for the CDR3 is TGCGCCAGCAGCCCGGTCGGGACAGGGTCGGATACGCAGTATTTT.

V usage is TRBV5-6 and J usage is TRBJ1-2, with D tentatively TRBD1 (5 bases). V shed 3 bases and J shed 0 bases, with 12 bases lying between them. This CDR3 comprises 15 residues. CDR1 SGHDT and CDR2 YYEEEE come from the germline V gene. CDR3 region: CASSSGAVTNYGYTF. The DNA of the CDR3 is TGTGCCAGCAGCTCCGGGGCCGTCACTAACTATGGCTACACCTTC. The entire variable domain, with the rest obtained from reference TRBV5-6 and TRBJ1-2, is as follows: DAGVTQSPTHLIKTRGQQVTLRCSPKSGHDTVSWYQQALGQGPQFIFQYYEEEERQRGNFPDRFSGHQFPNYSSELNVNALLLGDSALYLCASSSGAVTNYGYTFGSGTRLTVV.

V usage is TRBV7-8 and J usage is TRBJ2-7, with D maybe TRBD1 (6 bases). CDR3 length: 14 residues. Between the trimmed V and J ends, which lost 6 bases and 0 bases, there was a span of 12 bases. Germline V gene sequence: CDR1 SGHVS, CDR2 FQNEAQ. DNA of the CDR3: TGTGCCAGCAGGCCGACAGGCTACTCCTACGAGCAGTACTTC. Its translation is CASRPTGYSYEQYF.

The V gene is TRBV27, the J gene TRBJ2-7; no reliable D call. V was cut by 3 bases and J by 6 bases, with 12 bases left in between. The germline V gene has CDR1 MNHEY and CDR2 SMNVEV (reference sequence). The CDR3 is made up of 13 amino acids. Here the CDR3 reads CASSFDVGREQYF. In DNA form, the CDR3 reads TGTGCCAGCAGTTTCGACGTTGGGCGCGAGCAGTACTTC.

The CDR3 spells CASSLRGQLNEKLFF. CDR3 nucleotides: TGTGCCAGCAGCCTCCGTGGGCAGCTTAATGAAAAACTGTTTTTT. The chain joins TRBV7-9 to TRBJ1-4, with D hard to call. Germline CDR1 SEHNR, CDR2 FQNEAQ (reference sequence). CDR3 length: 15 amino acids. V lost 5 bases to trimming and J lost 4 bases, with 14 bases between them.